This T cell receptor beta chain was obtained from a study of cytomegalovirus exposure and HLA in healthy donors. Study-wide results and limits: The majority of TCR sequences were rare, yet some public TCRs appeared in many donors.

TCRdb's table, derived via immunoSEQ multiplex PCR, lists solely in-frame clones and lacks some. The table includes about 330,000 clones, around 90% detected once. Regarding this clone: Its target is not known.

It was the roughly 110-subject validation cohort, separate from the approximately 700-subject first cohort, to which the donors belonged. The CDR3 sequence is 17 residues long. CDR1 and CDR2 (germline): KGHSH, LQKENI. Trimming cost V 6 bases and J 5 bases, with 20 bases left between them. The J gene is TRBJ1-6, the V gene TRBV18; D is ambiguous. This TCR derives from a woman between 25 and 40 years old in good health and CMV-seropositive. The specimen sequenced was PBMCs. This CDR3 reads CASSPLPVTADNSPLHF. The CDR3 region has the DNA TGTGCCAGCTCCCCCCTCCCAGTCACGGCTGATAATTCACCCCTCCACTTT.